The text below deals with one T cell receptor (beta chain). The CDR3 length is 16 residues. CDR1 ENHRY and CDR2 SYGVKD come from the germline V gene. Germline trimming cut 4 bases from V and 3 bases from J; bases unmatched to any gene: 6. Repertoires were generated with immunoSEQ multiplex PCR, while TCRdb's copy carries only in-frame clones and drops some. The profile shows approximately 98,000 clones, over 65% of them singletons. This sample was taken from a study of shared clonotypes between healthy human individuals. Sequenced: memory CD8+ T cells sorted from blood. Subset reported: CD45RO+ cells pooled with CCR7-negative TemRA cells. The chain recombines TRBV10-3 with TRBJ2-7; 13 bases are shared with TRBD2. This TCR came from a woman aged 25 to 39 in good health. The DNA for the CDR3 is TGTGCCATCAGTGGACCCGGGACTAGCGGGGTCTACGAGCAGTACTTC. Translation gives CAISGPGTSGVYEQYF.